The source of this T cell receptor beta chain is a study of vaccination effects on CD4 cells after COVID-19. In the case of this clone: Its antigen is undetermined.

Trimming cost V 7 bases and J 3 bases, with 14 bases left between them. This CDR3 region has 14 residues. CDR1 and CDR2 from the germline V gene are SNHLY and FYNNEI. Before sequencing took place, the ViraFEST assay used viral peptide pools to expand antigen-specific CD4+ T cells. Cultured cells yielded isolated CD4+ T cells after 10 to 11 days. PCR showed that the person got SARS-CoV-2 infection at some point between March and December 2020. Broader study findings: There was marked clonal contraction among infection- and vaccine-induced clones late after vaccination. Researchers reported few convalescent patients and no early post-infection timepoints in the study.

The method was immunoSEQ multiplex PCR; TCRdb's version includes in-frame clones alone and lacks a portion of them. This repertoire shows 40,000 to 50,000 clones, 65% to 70% found once; its top ten account for about 31%. This material consisted of CD4+ T cells from PBMCs cultured with a peptide pool, taken before COVID-19 vaccination. This TCR came from a human donor who had a prior SARS-CoV-2 infection. This chain uses TRBV2 with TRBJ2-3; TRBD2 might be the D (5 bases). As DNA, the CDR3 is TGTGCCAGCATGGTAAGGGAGACGACAGATACGCAGTATTTT. This gives the protein CASMVRETTDTQYF.